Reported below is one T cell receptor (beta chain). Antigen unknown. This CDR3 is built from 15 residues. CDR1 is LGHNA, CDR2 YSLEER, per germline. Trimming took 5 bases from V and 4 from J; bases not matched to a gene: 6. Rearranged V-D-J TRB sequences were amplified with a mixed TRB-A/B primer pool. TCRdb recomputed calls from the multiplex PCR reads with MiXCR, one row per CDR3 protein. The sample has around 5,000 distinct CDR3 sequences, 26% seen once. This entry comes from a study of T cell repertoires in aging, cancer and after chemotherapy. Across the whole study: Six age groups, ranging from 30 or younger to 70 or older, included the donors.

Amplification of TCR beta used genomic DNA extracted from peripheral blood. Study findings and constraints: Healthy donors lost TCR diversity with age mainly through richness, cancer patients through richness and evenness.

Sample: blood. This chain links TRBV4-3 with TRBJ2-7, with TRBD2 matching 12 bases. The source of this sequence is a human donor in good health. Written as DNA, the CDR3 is TGCGCCAGCAGCGAACAGACTAGCGGGGGATACGAGCAGTACTTC. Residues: CASSEQTSGGYEQYF.